The rows below give T cell receptor beta chains drawn from one sample of a study of cytotoxic CD8 clonotypes in ibrutinib-treated CLL. Libraries were prepared by immunoSEQ multiplex PCR; TCRdb keeps only in-frame clonotypes and omits some of them. The profile shows some 130,000 clones, 75% to 90% of them singletons. Sequences were derived from PBMCs, sampled after 24 months of ibrutinib treatment. All receptors come from a human donor with chronic lymphocytic leukemia. The CDR3 runs from the conserved cysteine through the conserved F or W. The D gene is left open where the match is weak. Size is omitted from some rows. Given values are once, few, many or a class for expanded clones.

d_gene	len	v_gene	j_gene	abundance	CDR3nt	CDR3aa
TRBD2	17	TRBV4-2	TRBJ2-1	.	TGTGCCAGCGACGATTTTAAGACTAGCGGGGTCTACAATGAGCAGTTCTTC	CASDDFKTSGVYNEQFF
.	10	TRBV2	TRBJ2-3	.	TGTGCCAGCAGTGGGGGAACGCAGTATTTT	CASSGGTQYF
TRBD1	15	TRBV28	TRBJ2-7	once	TGTGCCAGCAGTTTAGGGGGACAGGGGGCCTACGAGCAGTACTTC	CASSLGGQGAYEQYF
TRBD1	13	TRBV7-2	TRBJ2-7	few	TGTGCCAGCAGCGTGGGACAGCCCTACGAGCAGTACTTC	CASSVGQPYEQYF
TRBD2	15	TRBV28	TRBJ2-7	.	TGTGCCAGCAGTCTCGGACTAGCGGGGGACTACGAGCAGTACTTC	CASSLGLAGDYEQYF
.	15	TRBV18	TRBJ2-5	.	TGTGCCAGCTCACCCCAGGAACGGCAGGTCGAGACCCAGTACTTC	CASSPQERQVETQYF
.	17	TRBV28	TRBJ1-5	.	TGTGCCAGCAGTCCGGCCTACATCAGAAATAGCAATCAGCCCCAGCATTTT	CASSPAYIRNSNQPQHF
.	14	TRBV29-1	TRBJ2-5	once	TGCAGCGTACCCACCCTCGGCACACAAGAGACCCAGTACTTC	CSVPTLGTQETQYF
TRBD1	14	TRBV27	TRBJ1-6	.	TGTGCCAGCAGTTTTACAGGGGTGAATTCACCCCTCCACTTT	CASSFTGVNSPLHF
.	13	TRBV5-1	TRBJ2-7	.	TGCGCCAGCAGCTTGGGGCCCCCGTCCGAGCAGTACTTC	CASSLGPPSEQYF
.	17	TRBV11-2	TRBJ2-3	.	TGTGCCAGCAGCCCTCTCGGAGCTAGCTCTTCCCCAGATACGCAGTATTTT	CASSPLGASSSPDTQYF
.	15	TRBV5-8	TRBJ1-5	.	TGTGCCAGCAGCTCGGTGCCAAATAGCAATCAGCCCCAGCATTTT	CASSSVPNSNQPQHF
.	14	TRBV6-1	TRBJ1-5	many	TGTGCCAGCAGTGAGAGGGCGCGCAATCAGCCCCAGCATTTT	CASSERARNQPQHF
.	16	TRBV28	TRBJ1-2	.	TGTGCCAGCAGTGGGGGGGGGACTCCCACTAACTATGGCTACACCTTC	CASSGGGTPTNYGYTF
.	14	TRBV19	TRBJ1-5	once	TGTGCCAGTAGCCTAGGGTCGGACTATCAGCCCCAGCATTTT	CASSLGSDYQPQHF
.	14	TRBV30	TRBJ1-2	once	TGTGCCTGGAGCCCCCTTTTTAACGGAGTGGGCTACACCTTC	CAWSPLFNGVGYTF
.	16	TRBV5-1	TRBJ2-3	.	TGCGCCAGCAGCCTCGGGACTTTAGCTAGCACAGATACGCAGTATTTT	CASSLGTLASTDTQYF
TRBD2	21	TRBV5-1	TRBJ2-1	.	TGCGCCAGCAGCCTCACCCTCACTAGCGGGAGGGCCCCCCGCTCCTACAATGAGCAGTTCTTC	CASSLTLTSGRAPRSYNEQFF
TRBD2	16	TRBV27	TRBJ2-7	.	TGTGCCAGCAGTGTACATTACGGGACTAGATCCTACGAGCAGTACTTC	CASSVHYGTRSYEQYF
TRBD2	15	TRBV5-1	TRBJ2-1	.	TGCGCCAGCAGCTTGAATGGGGGAGGGTATTATGAGCAGTTCTTC	CASSLNGGGYYEQFF
.	14	TRBV6-5	TRBJ2-4	.	TGTGCCACCACGCTCACGAGGGCCGGGAACATTCAGTACTTC	CATTLTRAGNIQYF
.	19	TRBV4-3	TRBJ2-2	once	TGCGCCAGCAGCCGAAGGGGCCTCACTTTAGCGGAAAACACCGGGGAGCTGTTTTTT	CASSRRGLTLAENTGELFF
.	13	TRBV14	TRBJ1-2	.	TGTGCCAGCAGCCAAGGGCAAAACTATGGCTACACCTTC	CASSQGQNYGYTF
.	15	TRBV11-2	TRBJ1-1	.	TGTGCCAGCAGCTTAGTACGGGGGTCACCACCTGAAGCTTTCTTT	CASSLVRGSPPEAFF
TRBD2	15	TRBV4-1	TRBJ2-1	once	TGCGCCAGCAGCCAGGAACTAGCGGGAGGGGGTGAGCAGTTCTTC	CASSQELAGGGEQFF
.	16	TRBV28	TRBJ1-5	once	TGTGCCAGCAGTTACGGAATGGGTTATAGCAATCAGCCCCAGCATTTT	CASSYGMGYSNQPQHF
TRBD1	13	TRBV28	TRBJ2-5	.	TGTGCCAGCAGTTTATGGGACAGGGAGACCCAGTACTTC	CASSLWDRETQYF
.	15	TRBV30	TRBJ2-2	.	TGTGCCTGGAGTGTTTTGCTCCCCTTCACCGGGGAGCTGTTTTTT	CAWSVLLPFTGELFF
.	17	TRBV28	TRBJ1-3	.	TGTGCCAGCACCATCCGGTTTTGGGCCCCCTCTGGAAACACCATATATTTT	CASTIRFWAPSGNTIYF
.	12	TRBV7-9	TRBJ2-1	.	TGTGCCAGCAGCCGGGACCTGCTGGGGCAGTTCTTC	CASSRDLLGQFF
.	12	TRBV5-6	TRBJ2-1	.	TGTGCCAGCAGCTTTTGGAGGAATGAGCAGTTCTTC	CASSFWRNEQFF